This T cell receptor (beta chain) was obtained from a study of T-cell reconstitution after alpha-beta-depleted transplantation in children. Unique molecular identifiers featured in how the TCRbeta library was prepared. TCRdb fed the PCR reads into MiXCR, producing one record per CDR3 protein. The top ten clones hold around 0.8% of a sample with 600,000 to 800,000 distinct CDR3 sequences, 10% to 15% of them seen once. CDR3 size: 19 residues. Per the germline V gene, CDR1 is DFQATT and CDR2 is SNEGSKA (reference sequence). The J segment lost 5 bases and the V segment lost 0 bases, leaving 18 bases of the junction unmatched. This clonotype came up once.

This clonotype was obtained from a girl between 2 and 10 years old with congenital amegakaryocytic thrombocytopenia, due to receive a stem cell transplant. The rearrangement links TRBV20-1 to TRBJ2-5; 10 positions match TRBD2. The specimen was PBMCs, collected before TCRalphabeta/CD19-depleted stem cell transplant. The CDR3: CSARDWGGASGSVRETQYF. CDR3 coding DNA: TGCAGTGCTAGAGATTGGGGGGGTGCTAGCGGGAGCGTCAGGGAGACCCAGTACTTC.